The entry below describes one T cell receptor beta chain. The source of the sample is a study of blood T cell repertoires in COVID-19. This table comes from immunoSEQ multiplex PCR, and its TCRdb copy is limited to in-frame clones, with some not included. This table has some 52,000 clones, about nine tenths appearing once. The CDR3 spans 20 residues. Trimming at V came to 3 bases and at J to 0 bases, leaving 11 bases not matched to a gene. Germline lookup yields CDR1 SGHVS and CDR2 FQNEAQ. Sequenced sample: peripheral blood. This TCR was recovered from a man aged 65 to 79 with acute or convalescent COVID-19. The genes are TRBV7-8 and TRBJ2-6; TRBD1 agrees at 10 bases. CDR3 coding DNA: TGTGCCAGCAGCTTTCGGGTCCCGGGACAGGGGATCTCTGGGGCCAACGTCCTGACTTTC. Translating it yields CASSFRVPGQGISGANVLTF.